Listed below are T cell receptor beta chains from one sample, sequenced in a study of cytomegalovirus exposure and HLA in healthy donors. The table came from immunoSEQ multiplex PCR; TCRdb's copy has only in-frame clones and leaves some out. The sample consists of 95,000 to 150,000 clones, around 90% of them appearing once. Sequences were obtained from PBMCs. These TCRs come from a young woman in good health and CMV-seronegative. Both conserved end residues are part of each CDR3. The order of the fields is D gene, V gene, clone size, J gene, CDR3 protein, CDR3 DNA. D genes are given only for firm matches. Not every row has a clone size; where given, it reads once, few, many or a size class.

d_call: TRBD2
v_call: TRBV27
clone_size: NA
j_call: TRBJ2-3
cdr3_aa: CASTTSGDYTDTQYF
cdr3_nt: TGTGCCAGCACTACTTCCGGGGACTACACAGATACGCAGTATTTT

d_call: NA
v_call: TRBV7-9
clone_size: NA
j_call: TRBJ2-7
cdr3_aa: CASRSAASAYEQYF
cdr3_nt: TGTGCCAGCAGGTCGGCGGCTAGCGCCTACGAGCAGTACTTC

d_call: TRBD1
v_call: TRBV2
clone_size: NA
j_call: TRBJ2-5
cdr3_aa: CASTRTGGETQYF
cdr3_nt: TGTGCCAGCACCAGAACAGGGGGAGAGACCCAGTACTTC

d_call: NA
v_call: TRBV7-9
clone_size: few
j_call: TRBJ2-7
cdr3_aa: CASSPSPGPYEQYF
cdr3_nt: TGTGCCAGCAGCCCGTCGCCTGGGCCCTACGAGCAGTACTTC

d_call: TRBD2
v_call: TRBV5-1
clone_size: NA
j_call: TRBJ2-7
cdr3_aa: CASSVSSGAEQYF
cdr3_nt: TGCGCCAGCAGCGTCTCTAGCGGGGCCGAGCAGTACTTC

d_call: TRBD2
v_call: TRBV19
clone_size: NA
j_call: TRBJ2-7
cdr3_aa: CASTSGSYEQYF
cdr3_nt: TGTGCCAGTACTAGCGGTTCCTACGAGCAGTACTTC

d_call: NA
v_call: TRBV10-3
clone_size: NA
j_call: TRBJ1-3
cdr3_aa: CAISPYESGSGNTIYF
cdr3_nt: TGTGCCATCTCCCCCTATGAGTCGGGGTCAGGAAACACCATATATTTT

d_call: NA
v_call: TRBV5-4
clone_size: NA
j_call: TRBJ2-7
cdr3_aa: CASSMGRAGYEQYF
cdr3_nt: TGTGCCAGCAGCATGGGCCGAGCGGGCTACGAGCAGTACTTC

d_call: TRBD2
v_call: TRBV4-1
clone_size: once
j_call: TRBJ2-1
cdr3_aa: CASSQTPRSGNYWSSYNEQFF
cdr3_nt: TGCGCCAGCAGCCAAACCCCGCGTAGCGGGAACTACTGGAGCTCCTACAATGAGCAGTTCTTC

d_call: TRBD2
v_call: TRBV27
clone_size: NA
j_call: TRBJ2-5
cdr3_aa: CASSLDSGRETQYF
cdr3_nt: TGTGCCAGCAGTTTAGATAGCGGGAGAGAGACCCAGTACTTC

d_call: NA
v_call: TRBV5-4
clone_size: NA
j_call: TRBJ1-4
cdr3_aa: CASARGATNEKLFF
cdr3_nt: TGTGCCAGCGCCCGGGGTGCAACTAATGAAAAACTGTTTTTT

d_call: TRBD2
v_call: TRBV19
clone_size: NA
j_call: TRBJ2-7
cdr3_aa: CASQPRGGTYEQYF
cdr3_nt: TGTGCCAGTCAACCCCGGGGGGGAACCTACGAGCAGTACTTC

d_call: TRBD1
v_call: TRBV5-1
clone_size: NA
j_call: TRBJ2-2
cdr3_aa: CASRQGHDTGELFF
cdr3_nt: TGCGCCAGCCGACAGGGGCACGACACCGGGGAGCTGTTTTTT

d_call: NA
v_call: TRBV7-3
clone_size: once
j_call: TRBJ2-3
cdr3_aa: CASSRQARSPPDTQYF
cdr3_nt: TGTGCCAGCAGCCGACAGGCTAGAAGCCCTCCAGATACGCAGTATTTT

d_call: TRBD2
v_call: TRBV7-7
clone_size: NA
j_call: TRBJ2-1
cdr3_aa: CASSPRLAGDEQFF
cdr3_nt: TGTGCTAGCAGCCCGAGACTAGCGGGAGATGAGCAGTTCTTC

d_call: TRBD1
v_call: TRBV19
clone_size: NA
j_call: TRBJ1-1
cdr3_aa: CASSLTGGYTEAFF
cdr3_nt: TGTGCCAGTAGCCTTACAGGGGGGTACACTGAAGCTTTCTTT

d_call: TRBD2
v_call: TRBV6-6
clone_size: NA
j_call: TRBJ2-7
cdr3_aa: CASSRLAGGNEQYF
cdr3_nt: TGTGCCAGCAGTCGACTAGCGGGAGGTAACGAGCAGTACTTC

d_call: NA
v_call: TRBV19
clone_size: once
j_call: TRBJ1-2
cdr3_aa: CASSQALGADLYGYTF
cdr3_nt: TGTGCCAGTAGTCAAGCGCTGGGGGCAGATCTCTATGGCTACACCTTC

d_call: TRBD1
v_call: TRBV11-3
clone_size: NA
j_call: TRBJ1-1
cdr3_aa: CASSLATGLNTEAFF
cdr3_nt: TGTGCCAGCAGCTTAGCGACAGGGTTGAACACTGAAGCTTTCTTT

d_call: TRBD1
v_call: TRBV5-1
clone_size: once
j_call: TRBJ1-1
cdr3_aa: CASSKGQGENEAFF
cdr3_nt: TGCGCCAGCAGCAAGGGACAGGGCGAGAATGAAGCTTTCTTT

d_call: NA
v_call: TRBV7-2
clone_size: NA
j_call: TRBJ1-1
cdr3_aa: CASSFAPGTEAFF
cdr3_nt: TGTGCCAGCAGCTTTGCCCCCGGTACTGAAGCTTTCTTT

d_call: NA
v_call: TRBV7-8
clone_size: NA
j_call: TRBJ1-1
cdr3_aa: CASSPTVGRDTEAFF
cdr3_nt: TGTGCCAGCAGCCCAACCGTCGGGCGGGATACTGAAGCTTTCTTT

d_call: TRBD2
v_call: TRBV11-2
clone_size: NA
j_call: TRBJ2-7
cdr3_aa: CASSSPGLGSYEQYF
cdr3_nt: TGTGCCAGCAGCTCCCCCGGACTAGGTTCCTACGAGCAGTACTTC

d_call: NA
v_call: TRBV6-6
clone_size: NA
j_call: TRBJ2-7
cdr3_aa: CASRPGQNYEQYF
cdr3_nt: TGTGCCAGCAGGCCAGGTCAAAACTACGAGCAGTACTTC

d_call: TRBD1
v_call: TRBV7-9
clone_size: once
j_call: TRBJ2-1
cdr3_aa: CASSSGQGYNEQFF
cdr3_nt: TGTGCCAGCAGTTCGGGACAGGGCTACAATGAGCAGTTCTTC